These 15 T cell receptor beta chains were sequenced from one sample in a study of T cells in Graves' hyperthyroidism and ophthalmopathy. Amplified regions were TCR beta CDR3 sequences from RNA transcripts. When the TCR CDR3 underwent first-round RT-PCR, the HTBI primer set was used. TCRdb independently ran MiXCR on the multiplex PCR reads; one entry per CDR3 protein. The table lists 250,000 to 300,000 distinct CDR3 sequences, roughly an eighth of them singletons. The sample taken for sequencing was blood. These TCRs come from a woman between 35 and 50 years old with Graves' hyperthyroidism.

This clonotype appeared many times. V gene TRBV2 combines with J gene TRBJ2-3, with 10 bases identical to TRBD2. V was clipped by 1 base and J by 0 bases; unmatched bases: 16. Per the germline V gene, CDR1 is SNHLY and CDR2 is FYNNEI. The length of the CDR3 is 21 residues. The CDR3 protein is CASSEEAHGPPSGRSTDTQYF. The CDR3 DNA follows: TGTGCCAGCAGTGAAGAAGCCCACGGTCCTCCTAGCGGGAGAAGCACAGATACGCAGTATTTT.

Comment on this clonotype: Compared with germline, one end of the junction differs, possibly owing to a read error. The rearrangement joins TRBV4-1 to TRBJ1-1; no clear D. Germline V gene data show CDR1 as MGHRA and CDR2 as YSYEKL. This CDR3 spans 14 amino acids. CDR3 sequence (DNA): TGCGCCAGCAGCCTCCGGGGAGTGAACACTGGAGCTTTCTTT. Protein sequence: CASSLRGVNTGAFF.

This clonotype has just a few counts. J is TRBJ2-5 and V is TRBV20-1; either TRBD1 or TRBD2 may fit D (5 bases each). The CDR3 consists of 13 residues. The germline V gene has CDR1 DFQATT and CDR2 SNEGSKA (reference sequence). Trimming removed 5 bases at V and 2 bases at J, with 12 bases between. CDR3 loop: CSARRDAQETQYF. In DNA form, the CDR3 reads TGCAGTGCTCGTCGGGACGCACAAGAGACCCAGTACTTC.

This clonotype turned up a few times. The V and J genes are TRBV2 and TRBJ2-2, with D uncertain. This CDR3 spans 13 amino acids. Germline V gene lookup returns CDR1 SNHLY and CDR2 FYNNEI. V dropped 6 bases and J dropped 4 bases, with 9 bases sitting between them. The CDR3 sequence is CASRRGSTGELFF. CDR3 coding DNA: TGTGCCAGCAGGCGAGGAAGCACCGGGGAGCTGTTTTTT.

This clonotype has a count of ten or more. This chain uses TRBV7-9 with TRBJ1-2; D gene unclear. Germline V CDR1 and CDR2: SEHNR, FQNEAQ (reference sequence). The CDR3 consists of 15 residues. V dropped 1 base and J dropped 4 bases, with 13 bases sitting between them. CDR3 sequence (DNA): TGTGCCAGCAGCTTAGAGGCCAGTCTTATCTATGGCTACACCTTC. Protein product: CASSLEASLIYGYTF.

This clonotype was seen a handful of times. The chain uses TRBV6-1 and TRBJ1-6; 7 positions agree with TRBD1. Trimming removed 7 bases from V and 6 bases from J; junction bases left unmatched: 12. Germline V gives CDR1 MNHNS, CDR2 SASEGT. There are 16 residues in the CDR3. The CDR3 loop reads CASTLYPGQTNSPLHF. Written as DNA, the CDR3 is TGTGCCAGCACCTTGTACCCGGGACAGACTAATTCACCCCTCCACTTT.

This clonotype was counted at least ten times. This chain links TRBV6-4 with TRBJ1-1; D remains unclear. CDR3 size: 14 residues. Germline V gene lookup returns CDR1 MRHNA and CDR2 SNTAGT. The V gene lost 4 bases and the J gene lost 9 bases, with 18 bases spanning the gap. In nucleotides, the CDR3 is TGTGCCAGCAGTGTGAGCTGGGCAAGCCCTCAAGCTTTCTTT. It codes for CASSVSWASPQAFF.

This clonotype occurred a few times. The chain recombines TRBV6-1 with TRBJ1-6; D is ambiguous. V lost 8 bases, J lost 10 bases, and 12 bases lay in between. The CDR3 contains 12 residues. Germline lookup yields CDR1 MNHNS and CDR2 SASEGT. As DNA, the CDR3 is TGTGCCAGCCGGGCGGGTCAATCACCCCTCCACTTT. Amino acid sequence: CASRAGQSPLHF.

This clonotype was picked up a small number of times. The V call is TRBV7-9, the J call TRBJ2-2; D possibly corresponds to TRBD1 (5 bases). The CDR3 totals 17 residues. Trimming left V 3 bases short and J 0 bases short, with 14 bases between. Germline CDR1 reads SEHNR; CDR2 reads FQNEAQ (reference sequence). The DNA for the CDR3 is TGTGCCAGCAGCTTGCAATGGACAATCGCGAACACCGGGGAGCTGTTTTTT. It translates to CASSLQWTIANTGELFF.

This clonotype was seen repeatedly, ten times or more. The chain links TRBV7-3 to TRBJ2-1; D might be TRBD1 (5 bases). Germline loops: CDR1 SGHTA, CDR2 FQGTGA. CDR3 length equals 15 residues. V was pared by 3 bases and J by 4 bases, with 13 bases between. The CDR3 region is CASSLSGAGYNEQFF. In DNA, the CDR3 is TGTGCCAGCAGCTTGAGTGGGGCAGGATACAATGAGCAGTTCTTC.

The CDR3 DNA follows: TGTGCCAGCAGCTTGAAGGGACTCGATGGCTACACCTTC. Protein sequence: CASSLKGLDGYTF. V and J are TRBV7-9 and TRBJ1-2; a possible D gene is TRBD1 (5 bases). Trimming shortened V by 3 bases and J by 6 bases, and 11 bases separated the two germline ends. The CDR3 is made up of 13 amino acids. Per the germline V gene, CDR1 is SEHNR and CDR2 is FQNEAQ (reference sequence).

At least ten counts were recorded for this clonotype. The CDR3: CASSLARVAGYTF. The CDR3 nucleotides read TGTGCCAGCAGCTTAGCCAGGGTCGCCGGCTACACCTTC. This rearrangement joins TRBV7-2 to TRBJ1-2; weak D call: TRBD1 (5 bases). The CDR3 covers 13 residues. From germline, CDR1 is SGHTA and CDR2 FQGNSA. Trimming cost V 0 bases and J 8 bases, with 10 bases left between them. The whole variable domain, filled in from reference TRBV7-2 and TRBJ1-2, reads GAGVSQSPSNKVTEKGKDVELRCDPISGHTALYWYRQSLGQGLEFLIYFQGNSAPDKSGLPSDRFSAERTGGSVSTLTIQRTQQEDSAVYLCASSLARVAGYTFGSGTRLTVV.

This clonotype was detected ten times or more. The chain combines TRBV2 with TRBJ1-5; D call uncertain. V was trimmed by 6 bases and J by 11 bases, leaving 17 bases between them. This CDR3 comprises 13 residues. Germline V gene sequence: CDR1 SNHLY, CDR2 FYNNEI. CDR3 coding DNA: TGTGCCAGCAGCGAACTCCGAGGAGAGGCCCAGCATTTT. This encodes CASSELRGEAQHF.

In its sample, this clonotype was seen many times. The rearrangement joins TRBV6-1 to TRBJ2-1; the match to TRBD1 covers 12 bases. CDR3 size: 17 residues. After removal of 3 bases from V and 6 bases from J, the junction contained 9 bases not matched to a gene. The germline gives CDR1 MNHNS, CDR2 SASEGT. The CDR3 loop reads CASSDRPGQGARNEQFF. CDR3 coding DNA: TGTGCCAGCAGTGATAGACCGGGACAGGGGGCGCGCAATGAGCAGTTCTTC.

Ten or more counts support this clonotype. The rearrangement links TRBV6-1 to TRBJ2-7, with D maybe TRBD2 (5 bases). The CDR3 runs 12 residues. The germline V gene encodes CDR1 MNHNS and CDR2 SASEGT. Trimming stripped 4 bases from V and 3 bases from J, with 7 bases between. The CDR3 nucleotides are TGTGCCAGCAGTGTCGGGATCTACGAGCAGTACTTC. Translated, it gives CASSVGIYEQYF.